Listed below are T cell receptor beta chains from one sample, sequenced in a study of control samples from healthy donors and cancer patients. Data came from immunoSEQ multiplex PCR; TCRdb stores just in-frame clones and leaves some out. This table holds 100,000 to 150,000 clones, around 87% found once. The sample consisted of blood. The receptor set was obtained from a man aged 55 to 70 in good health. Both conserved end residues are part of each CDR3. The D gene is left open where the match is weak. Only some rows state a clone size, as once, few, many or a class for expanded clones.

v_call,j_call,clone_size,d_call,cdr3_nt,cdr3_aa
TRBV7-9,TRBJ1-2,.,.,TGTGCCAGCAGCTTAGCGGCCGGACAAATCGTTGGCTACACCTTC,CASSLAAGQIVGYTF
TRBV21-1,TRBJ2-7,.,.,TGTGCCAGCAGCAAGGACAGGGGTGACGAGCAGTACTTC,CASSKDRGDEQYF
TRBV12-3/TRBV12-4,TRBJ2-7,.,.,TGTGCCAGCAGTTTACTGGGACGCGAGCAGTACTTC,CASSLLGREQYF
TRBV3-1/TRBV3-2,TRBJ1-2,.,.,TGTGCCAGCAGCCAGAACGGGCGGAATAATGCCGACACCTTC,CASSQNGRNNADTF
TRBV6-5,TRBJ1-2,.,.,TGTGCCAGCAGTTACGAGGGTACCTATGGCTACACCTTC,CASSYEGTYGYTF
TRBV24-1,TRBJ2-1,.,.,TGTGCCACCAGTGACCCCGGGACACGAGGAAACAATGAGCAGTTCTTC,CATSDPGTRGNNEQFF
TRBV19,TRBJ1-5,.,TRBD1,TGTGCCAGTAGTAGAGGGACAGGGGCGAATCAGCCCCAGCATTTT,CASSRGTGANQPQHF
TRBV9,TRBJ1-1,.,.,TGTGCCAGCAGCGTAGCCCAGAACACTGAAGCTTTCTTT,CASSVAQNTEAFF
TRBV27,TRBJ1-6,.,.,TGTGCCAGCAGTTTCGGGACGAACTCCTATAATTCACCCCTCCACTTT,CASSFGTNSYNSPLHF
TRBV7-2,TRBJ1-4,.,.,TGTGCCAGCAGCTTTGCGGCAACTAATGAAAAACTGTTTTTT,CASSFAATNEKLFF
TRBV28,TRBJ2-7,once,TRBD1,TGTGCCAGCACCCCCCCAGGGGGTCATGGCTCCTACGAGCAGTACTTC,CASTPPGGHGSYEQYF
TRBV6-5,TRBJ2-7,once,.,TGTGCCAGCAGAGGGACCACCTACGAGCAGTACTTC,CASRGTTYEQYF
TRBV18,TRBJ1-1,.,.,TGTGCCAGCTCACCACAGGGACTGAACACTGAAGCTTTCTTT,CASSPQGLNTEAFF
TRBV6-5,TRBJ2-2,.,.,TGTGCCAGCAGTTACTCTAGGGGTCTCGGGGAGCTGTTTTTT,CASSYSRGLGELFF
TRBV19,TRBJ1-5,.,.,TGTGCCAGTAGCCTGCTTAATCAGCCCCAGCATTTT,CASSLLNQPQHF
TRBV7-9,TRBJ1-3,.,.,TGTGCCAGCAGACCCGGGCCGGTCTCTGGAAACACCATATATTTT,CASRPGPVSGNTIYF
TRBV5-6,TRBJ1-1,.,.,TGTGCCAGCAGCTTGGAGGAGGGACTTGAAGCTTTCTTT,CASSLEEGLEAFF
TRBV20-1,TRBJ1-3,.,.,TGCAGTGCTTCCTCTGGAAACACCATATATTTT,CSASSGNTIYF
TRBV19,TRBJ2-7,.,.,TGTGCCAGTAGTCGGGGGGCACAGGAGTCCTACGAGCAGTACTTC,CASSRGAQESYEQYF
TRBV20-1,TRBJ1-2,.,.,TGCAGTATATACACCTCCTATGGCTACACCTTC,CSIYTSYGYTF
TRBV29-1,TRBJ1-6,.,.,TGCAGCGTTGAAGATTCAGGGGCAGATTCACCCCTCCACTTT,CSVEDSGADSPLHF
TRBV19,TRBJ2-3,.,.,TGTGCCAGTCAGCGGGCTAGCACAGATACGCAGTATTTT,CASQRASTDTQYF
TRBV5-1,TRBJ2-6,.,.,TGCGCCAGCAGCTTAGGACAGTCTAGCTCTGGGGCCAACGTCCTGACTTTC,CASSLGQSSSGANVLTF
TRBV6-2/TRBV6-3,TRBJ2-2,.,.,TGTGCCAGCAGTTACGAGGGAACAAACACCGGGGAGCTGTTTTTT,CASSYEGTNTGELFF
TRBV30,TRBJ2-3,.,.,TGTGCCTGGAGCGCCAGTTCAGATACGCAGTATTTT,CAWSASSDTQYF
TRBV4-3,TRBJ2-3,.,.,TGCGCCAGCAGCCAGCTAGGGACAGATACGCAGTATTTT,CASSQLGTDTQYF
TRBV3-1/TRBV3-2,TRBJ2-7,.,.,TGTGCCAGCAGCCAGATAGATTCGGACTACGAGCAGTACTTC,CASSQIDSDYEQYF
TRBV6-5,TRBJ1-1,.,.,TGTGCCAGCCGGTTAACAGTCAACACTGAAGCTTTCTTT,CASRLTVNTEAFF
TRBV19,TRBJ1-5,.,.,TGTGCCAGTAGCCCAGCGGTAGGGGGCAATCAGCCCCAGCATTTT,CASSPAVGGNQPQHF